The 10 T cell receptor beta chains reported below all come from one sample, sequenced in a study of cytomegalovirus exposure and HLA in healthy donors. The PCR employed 60 Vbeta primers together with 13 Jbeta primers. Method: immunoSEQ multiplex PCR; TCRdb's copy keeps in-frame clones and lacks some. The sample has 200,000 to 250,000 clones; around three quarters are singletons. Sequences were obtained from PBMCs. The receptors here all came from a man aged 35 to 55 in good health and CMV-seronegative.

To note about this clone: An end of the junction differs from the germline gene, which may be a read error. The chain links TRBV29-1 to TRBJ2-1; TRBD1 matches at 10 bases. CDR3 length equals 13 residues. Germline-derived CDR1 and CDR2 are SQVTM and ANQGSEA. The CDR3 DNA reads as TGCAGCGTTATGACAGGGGGCGACCCCTTGGTGCTCTTC. This encodes CSVMTGGDPLVLF.

The chain is built from TRBV15 and TRBJ1-4, with TRBD1 as a possible D gene (5 bases). V lost 2 bases and J 5 bases, leaving 9 bases between the germline ends. The CDR3 has 14 amino acids. The germline V gene encodes CDR1 LNHNV and CDR2 YYDKDF (reference sequence). CDR3 protein: CATSRTGSNEKLFF. Here the CDR3 DNA reads TGTGCCACCAGCAGAACAGGTTCCAATGAAAAACTGTTTTTT.

V usage is TRBV4-1 and J usage is TRBJ2-3; 9 nucleotides match TRBD1. V shed 3 bases and J 0 bases; nucleotides not matched to a gene: 13. The CDR3 runs to 19 residues. The germline V gene encodes CDR1 MGHRA and CDR2 YSYEKL. The CDR3, as DNA: TGCGCCAGCAGCCATCCCGGAAAGGGACAGGGCTCTAGCACAGATACGCAGTATTTT. This gives the protein CASSHPGKGQGSSTDTQYF.

The rearrangement uses TRBV14 and TRBJ1-4, with TRBD1 as a possible D gene (5 bases). Germline CDR1 reads SGHDN; CDR2 reads FVKESK. V lost 0 bases and J lost 13, with 12 bases in between. CDR3 length: 13 residues. Written as DNA, the CDR3 is TGTGCCAGCAGCCAAGACCCTCCAGGGTCACTGTTTTTT. It yields the protein CASSQDPPGSLFF.

The V gene is TRBV6-4, the J gene TRBJ1-2; a weak D match, TRBD1 (5 bases). The CDR3 is made up of 12 amino acids. V was shortened by 2 bases and J by 5 bases, with 6 bases between the two germline ends. The germline CDR1 and CDR2 sequences are MRHNA and SNTAGT. CDR3 sequence reads: CASSDRGYGYTF. In nucleotides, the CDR3 is TGTGCCAGCAGTGACAGGGGTTATGGCTACACCTTC.

The chain joins TRBV11-2 to TRBJ2-7; D is possibly TRBD2 (5 bases). The CDR3 runs to 16 residues. Germline-derived CDR1 and CDR2 are SGHAT and FQNNGV. V was clipped by 5 bases and J by 1 base, with 18 bases between them. The CDR3 spells CASSHSRLTTSYEQYF. CDR3 bases: TGTGCCAGCAGCCATTCCCGACTAACCACTTCCTACGAGCAGTACTTC.

The chain joins TRBV27 to TRBJ2-2; 9 bases are a match to TRBD1. Germline CDR1 MNHEY, CDR2 SMNVEV (reference sequence). This CDR3 has 16 amino acids. The J segment lost 3 bases and the V segment lost 3 bases, leaving 5 bases of the junction unmatched. The CDR3 DNA reads as TGTGCCAGCAGTTTCCGGACAGGGGTTGACACCGGGGAGCTGTTTTTT. The encoded protein is CASSFRTGVDTGELFF.

This chain uses TRBV27 with TRBJ1-2; 7 bases are shared with TRBD1. The germline V gene has CDR1 MNHEY and CDR2 SMNVEV (reference sequence). Trimming removed 4 bases from V and 8 bases from J; junction bases left unmatched: 7. The CDR3 runs 13 residues. The CDR3 region is CASSYTGDGGYTF. The CDR3 DNA reads TGTGCCAGCAGTTATACAGGGGACGGAGGCTACACCTTC.

The chain joins TRBV6-5 to TRBJ1-5; 8 positions match TRBD1. V shed 4 bases and J 7 bases; nucleotides not matched to a gene: 6. There are 14 residues in the CDR3. Germline CDR1 reads MNHEY; CDR2 reads SVGAGI. The DNA of the CDR3 is TGTGCCAGCAGTTTACTCACAGGGGGGCAGCCCCAGCATTTT. Its protein is CASSLLTGGQPQHF.

In the case of this clone: Additional DNA sequences in this sample encode the identical CDR3. The chain joins TRBV4-3 to TRBJ2-5; TRBD2 matches 12 bases. Unmatched junction bases numbered 5, after V lost 1 base and J lost 5 bases. This CDR3 is 16 amino acids long. Germline-derived CDR1 and CDR2 are LGHNA and YSLEER. The CDR3: CASSQGLAGGQETQYF. DNA of the CDR3: TGCGCCAGCAGCCAAGGGCTAGCGGGGGGGCAGGAGACCCAGTACTTC.